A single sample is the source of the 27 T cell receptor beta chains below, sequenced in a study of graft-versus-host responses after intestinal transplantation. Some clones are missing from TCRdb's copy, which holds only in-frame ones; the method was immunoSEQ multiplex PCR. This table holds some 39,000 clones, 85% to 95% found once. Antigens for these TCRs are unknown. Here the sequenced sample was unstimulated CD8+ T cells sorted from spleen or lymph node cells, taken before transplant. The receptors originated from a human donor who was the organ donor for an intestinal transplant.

Here the CDR3 DNA reads TGTGCCAGCAGCGAGGGGACAGGCACTGAAGCTTTCTTT. As protein: CASSEGTGTEAFF. The V and J genes are TRBV7-6 and TRBJ1-1; TRBD1 agrees at 8 bases. V gave up 5 bases and J gave up 4 bases; unmatched junction bases: 3. This CDR3 spans 13 amino acids. CDR1 is SGHVS and CDR2 is FNYEAQ in the germline V gene.

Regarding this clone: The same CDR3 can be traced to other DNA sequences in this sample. The CDR3 is CASSVGQGAVGGEAFF. The DNA for the CDR3 is TGTGCCAGCAGCGTAGGACAGGGGGCCGTAGGGGGTGAAGCTTTCTTT. The V call is TRBV9, the J call TRBJ1-1; 10 bases align to TRBD1. This CDR3 spans 16 amino acids. In germline, CDR1 is SGDLS, CDR2 YYNGEE. Unmatched junction bases numbered 9, after V lost 0 bases and J lost 7 bases.

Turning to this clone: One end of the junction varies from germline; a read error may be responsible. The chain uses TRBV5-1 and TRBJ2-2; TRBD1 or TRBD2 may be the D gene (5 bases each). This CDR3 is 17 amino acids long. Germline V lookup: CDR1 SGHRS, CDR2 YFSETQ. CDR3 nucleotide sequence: TGCGCCAGCACCTTGGTCGGGGTGGTCCCAGGGACCGGGGAGCTGTTTTTT. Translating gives CASTLVGVVPGTGELFF.

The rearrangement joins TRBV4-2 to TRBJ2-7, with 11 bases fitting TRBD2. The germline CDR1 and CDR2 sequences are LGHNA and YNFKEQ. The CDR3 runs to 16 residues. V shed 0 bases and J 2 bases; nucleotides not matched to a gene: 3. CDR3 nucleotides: TGTGCCAGCAGCCAAGAACAACTAGCGGGGGCCTACGAGCAGTACTTC. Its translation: CASSQEQLAGAYEQYF.

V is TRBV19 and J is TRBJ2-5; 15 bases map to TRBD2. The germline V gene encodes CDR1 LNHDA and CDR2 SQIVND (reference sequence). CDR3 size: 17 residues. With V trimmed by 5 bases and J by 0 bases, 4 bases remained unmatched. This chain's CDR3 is CASSAGTSGGYQETQYF. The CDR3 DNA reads TGTGCCAGTAGTGCCGGGACTAGCGGGGGGTACCAAGAGACCCAGTACTTC.

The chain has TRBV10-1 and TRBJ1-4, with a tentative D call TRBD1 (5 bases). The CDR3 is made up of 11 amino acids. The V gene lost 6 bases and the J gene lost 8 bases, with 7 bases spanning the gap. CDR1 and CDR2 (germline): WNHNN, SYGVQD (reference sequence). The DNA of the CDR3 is TGCGCCAGCAGGGGGGGAGAAAAACTGTTTTTT. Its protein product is CASRGGEKLFF.

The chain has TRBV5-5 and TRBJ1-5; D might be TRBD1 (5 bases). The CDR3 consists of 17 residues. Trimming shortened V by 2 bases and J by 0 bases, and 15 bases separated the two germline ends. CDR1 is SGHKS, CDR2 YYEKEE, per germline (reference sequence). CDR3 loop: CASSFLRGGVSNQPQHF. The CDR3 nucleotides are TGTGCCAGCAGCTTTCTCCGGGGGGGAGTTAGCAATCAGCCCCAGCATTTT.

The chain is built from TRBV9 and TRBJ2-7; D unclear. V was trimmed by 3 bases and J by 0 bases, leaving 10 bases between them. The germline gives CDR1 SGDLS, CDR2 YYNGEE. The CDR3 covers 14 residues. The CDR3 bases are TGTGCCAGCAGCGGAGGACGGAACTCCTACGAGCAGTACTTC. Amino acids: CASSGGRNSYEQYF.

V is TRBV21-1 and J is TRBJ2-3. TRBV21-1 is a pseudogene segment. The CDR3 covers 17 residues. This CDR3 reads CASSTTTGLLTTDTQYF. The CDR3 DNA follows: TGTGCCAGCAGCACTACCACGGGCCTTTTGACCACAGATACGCAGTATTTT.

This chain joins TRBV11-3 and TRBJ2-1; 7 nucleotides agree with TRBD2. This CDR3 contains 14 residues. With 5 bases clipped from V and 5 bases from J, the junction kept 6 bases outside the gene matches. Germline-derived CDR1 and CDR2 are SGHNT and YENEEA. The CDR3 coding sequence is TGTGCCAGCAGCCCGGGGGGTTGGCACAATGAGCAGTTCTTC. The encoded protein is CASSPGGWHNEQFF.

The CDR3 region has the DNA TGTGCCAGCAGTTCGAGCCCAGCATACCAAGAGACCCAGTACTTC. As protein: CASSSSPAYQETQYF. The chain couples TRBV27 to TRBJ2-5; D is unclear. The CDR3 length is 15 residues. Between the trimmed V and J ends, which lost 4 bases and 0 bases, there was a span of 12 bases. Germline V lookup: CDR1 MNHEY, CDR2 SMNVEV (reference sequence).

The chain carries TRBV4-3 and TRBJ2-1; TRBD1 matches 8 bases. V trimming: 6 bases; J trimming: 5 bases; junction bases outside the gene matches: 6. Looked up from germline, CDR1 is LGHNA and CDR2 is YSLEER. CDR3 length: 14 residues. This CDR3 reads CASSRSGGDNEQFF. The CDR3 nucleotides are TGCGCCAGCAGTCGTTCAGGGGGCGACAATGAGCAGTTCTTC.

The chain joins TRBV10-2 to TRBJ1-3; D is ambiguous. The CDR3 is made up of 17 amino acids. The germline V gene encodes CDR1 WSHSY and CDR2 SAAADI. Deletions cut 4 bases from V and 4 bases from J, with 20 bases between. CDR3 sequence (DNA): TGCGCCAGCAGTGGGTCTGTCGTAGACATTCCAGGAAACACCATATATTTT. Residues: CASSGSVVDIPGNTIYF.

CDR3 in amino acids: CASSWVAASTDTQYF. The CDR3 coding sequence is TGCGCCAGCAGCTGGGTAGCTGCTAGCACAGATACGCAGTATTTT. The V gene is TRBV5-1, the J gene TRBJ2-3; D is ambiguous. The length of the CDR3 is 15 residues. Per the germline V gene, CDR1 is SGHRS and CDR2 is YFSETQ. Between the trimmed V and J ends, which lost 3 bases and 0 bases, there was a span of 11 bases.

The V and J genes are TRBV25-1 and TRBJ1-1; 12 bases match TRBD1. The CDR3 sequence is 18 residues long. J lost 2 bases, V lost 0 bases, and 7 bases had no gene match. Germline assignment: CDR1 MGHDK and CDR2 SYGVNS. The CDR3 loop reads CASSEYPGQGAGNTEAFF. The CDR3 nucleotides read TGTGCCAGCAGTGAATACCCGGGACAGGGGGCGGGAAACACTGAAGCTTTCTTT.

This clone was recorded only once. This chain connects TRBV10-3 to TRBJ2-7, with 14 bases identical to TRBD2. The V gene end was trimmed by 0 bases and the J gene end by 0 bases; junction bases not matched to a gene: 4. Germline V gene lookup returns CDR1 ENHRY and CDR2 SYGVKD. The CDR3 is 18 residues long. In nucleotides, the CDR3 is TGTGCCATCAGTGAGTCGGGACTAGCGGGGGACCGCTCCTACGAGCAGTACTTC. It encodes CAISESGLAGDRSYEQYF.

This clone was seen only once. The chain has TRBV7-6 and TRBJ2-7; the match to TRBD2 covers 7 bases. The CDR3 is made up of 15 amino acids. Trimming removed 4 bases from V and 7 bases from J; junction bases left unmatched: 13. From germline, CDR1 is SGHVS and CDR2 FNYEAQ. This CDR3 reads CASSSREGLLREQYF. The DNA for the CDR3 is TGTGCCAGCAGCTCCAGGGAGGGTCTCTTAAGGGAGCAGTACTTC.

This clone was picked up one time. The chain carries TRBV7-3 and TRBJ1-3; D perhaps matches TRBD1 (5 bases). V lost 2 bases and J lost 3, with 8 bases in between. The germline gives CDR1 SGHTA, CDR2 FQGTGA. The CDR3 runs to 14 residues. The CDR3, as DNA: TGTGCCAGCAGCTTAGGCGGGGGTGGAAACACCATATATTTT. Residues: CASSLGGGGNTIYF.

DNA for the CDR3: TGTGCCAGTAGTATCCCCTGGACTAGCGTCGCAGATACGCAGTATTTT. It translates to CASSIPWTSVADTQYF. J is TRBJ2-3 and V is TRBV19; 9 bases are a match to TRBD2. With 3 bases clipped from V and 4 bases from J, the junction kept 8 bases outside the gene matches. The CDR3 runs to 16 residues. Germline CDR1 reads LNHDA; CDR2 reads SQIVND (reference sequence).

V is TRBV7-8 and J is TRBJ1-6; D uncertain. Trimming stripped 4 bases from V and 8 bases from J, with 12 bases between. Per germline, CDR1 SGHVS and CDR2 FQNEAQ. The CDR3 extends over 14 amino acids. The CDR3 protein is CASSSILGDSPLHF. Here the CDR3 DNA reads TGTGCCAGCAGCTCAATTTTAGGTGATTCACCCCTCCACTTT. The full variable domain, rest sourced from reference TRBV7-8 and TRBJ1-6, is GAGVSQSPRYKVAKRGQDVALRCDPISGHVSLFWYQQALGQGPEFLTYFQNEAQLDKSGLPSDRFFAERPEGSVSTLKIQRTQQEDSAVYLCASSSILGDSPLHFGNGTRLTVT.

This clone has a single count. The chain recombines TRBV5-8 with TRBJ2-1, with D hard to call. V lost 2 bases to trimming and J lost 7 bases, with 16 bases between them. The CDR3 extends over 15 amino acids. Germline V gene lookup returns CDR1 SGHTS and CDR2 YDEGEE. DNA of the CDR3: TGTGCCAGCAGCTTTGAGCTACTTGCATTTAATGAGCAGTTCTTC. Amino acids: CASSFELLAFNEQFF. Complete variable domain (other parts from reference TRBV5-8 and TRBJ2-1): EAGVTQSPTHLIKTRGQQATLRCSPISGHTSVYWYQQALGLGLQFLLWYDEGEERNRGNFPPRFSGRQFPNYSSELNVNALELEDSALYLCASSFELLAFNEQFFGPGTRLTVL.

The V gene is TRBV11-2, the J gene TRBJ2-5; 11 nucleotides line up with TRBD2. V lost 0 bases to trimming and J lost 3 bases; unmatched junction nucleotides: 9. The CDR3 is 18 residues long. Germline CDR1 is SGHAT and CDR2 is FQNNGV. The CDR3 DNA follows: TGTGCCAGCAGCTTAGATCCGGCTAGCGGGGGGTTAAAAGAGACCCAGTACTTC. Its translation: CASSLDPASGGLKETQYF.

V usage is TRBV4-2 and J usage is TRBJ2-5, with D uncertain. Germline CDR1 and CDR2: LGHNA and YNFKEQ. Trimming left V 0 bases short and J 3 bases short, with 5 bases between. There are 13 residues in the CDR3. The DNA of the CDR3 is TGTGCCAGCAGCCAAGATTCAAAAGAGACCCAGTACTTC. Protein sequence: CASSQDSKETQYF.

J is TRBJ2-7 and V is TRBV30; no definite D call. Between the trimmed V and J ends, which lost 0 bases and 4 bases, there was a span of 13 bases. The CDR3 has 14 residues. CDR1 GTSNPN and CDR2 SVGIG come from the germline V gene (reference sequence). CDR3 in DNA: TGTGCCTGGAGTGTAGAAGCTACCGTTTACGAGCAGTACTTC. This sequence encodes CAWSVEATVYEQYF.

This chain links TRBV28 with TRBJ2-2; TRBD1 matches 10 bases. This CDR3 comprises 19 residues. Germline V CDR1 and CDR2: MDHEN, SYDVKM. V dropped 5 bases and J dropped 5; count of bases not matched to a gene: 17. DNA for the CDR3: TGTGCCAGCAGTCCTCAATTCGACAGGGGGCCCAAGATGACCGGGGAGCTGTTTTTT. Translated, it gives CASSPQFDRGPKMTGELFF.

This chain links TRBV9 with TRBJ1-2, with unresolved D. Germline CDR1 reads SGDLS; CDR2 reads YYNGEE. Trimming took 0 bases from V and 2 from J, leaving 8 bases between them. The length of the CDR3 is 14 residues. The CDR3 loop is CASSVGAQNYGYTF. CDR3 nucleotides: TGTGCCAGCAGCGTAGGGGCGCAGAACTATGGCTACACCTTC.

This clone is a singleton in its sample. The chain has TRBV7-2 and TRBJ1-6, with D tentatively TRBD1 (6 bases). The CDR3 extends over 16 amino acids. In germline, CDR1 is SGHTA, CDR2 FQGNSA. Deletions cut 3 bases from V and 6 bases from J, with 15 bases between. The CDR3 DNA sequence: TGTGCCAGCAGCTTGGGGACACTGATCCTTAATTCACCCCTCCACTTT. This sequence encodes CASSLGTLILNSPLHF.